The 25 T cell receptor beta chains given below trace back to one sample, sequenced in a study of regulatory T cells in long-lasting Graves disease. Building of the TCR beta libraries involved iRepertoire HTBI primers and Arm-PCR of CDR3 regions. A single record per CDR3 protein comes from TCRdb applying MiXCR to the multiplex PCR reads. The sample has about 620,000 distinct CDR3 sequences; 16% are singletons. Time point meaning: newly diagnosed GD, antithyroid drugs for less than 3 months. Researchers made the TCR library from RNA that was extracted from PBMCs. The sample also formed part of further work on T cells in Graves' hyperthyroidism and ophthalmopathy.

This specimen consisted of peripheral blood mononuclear cells (PBMCs), obtained at new diagnosis, from a patient treated with antithyroid drugs. The source of these receptors is a woman aged 25-40 years with Graves disease.

This clonotype has ten or more counts. CDR3 DNA: TGTGCCAGTAGGCCCTCGGGCGGGACTAACTATGGCTACACCTTC. Amino acids: CASRPSGGTNYGYTF. The J gene is TRBJ1-2, the V gene TRBV19; D gene unclear. The V end lost 6 bases, the J end lost 0 bases, and 14 bases lay between the germline ends. Per germline, CDR1 LNHDA and CDR2 SQIVND (reference sequence). The CDR3 contains 15 residues.

As concerns this clonotype: One end of the junction does not line up with germline, which may come from a read error. This rearrangement joins TRBV18 to TRBJ2-5, with D possibly being TRBD2 (6 bases). The CDR3 spans 14 residues. Germline CDR1 and CDR2: KGHSH and LQKENI. The CDR3 DNA reads TGTGCCAGGTCACCAAGGGGACTCCAAGAGACCCAGTACTTC. This gives the protein CARSPRGLQETQYF.

This clonotype has just a few counts. The rearrangement uses TRBV28 and TRBJ1-2; TRBD1 matches 9 bases. The CDR3 extends over 14 amino acids. Germline-derived CDR1 and CDR2 are MDHEN and SYDVKM. After removal of 4 bases from V and 5 bases from J, the junction contained 5 bases not matched to a gene. CDR3 sequence: CASSSDRGVYGYTF. CDR3 sequence (DNA): TGTGCCAGCAGTTCGGACAGGGGCGTATATGGCTACACCTTC.

This clonotype was seen many times. The rearrangement links TRBV5-4 to TRBJ1-6; no firm D call. CDR1 SGHNT and CDR2 YYREEE come from the germline V gene (reference sequence). This CDR3 is built from 12 residues. The V end lost 3 bases, the J end lost 8 bases, and 6 bases lay between the germline ends. Here the CDR3 reads CASSSPDSPLHF. The CDR3, as DNA: TGTGCCAGCAGCTCCCCAGATTCACCCCTCCACTTT. Together with reference TRBV5-4 and TRBJ1-6, the CDR3 gives the full variable domain: ETGVTQSPTHLIKTRGQQVTLRCSSQSGHNTVSWYQQALGQGPQFIFQYYREEENGRGNFPPRFSGLQFPNYSSELNVNALELDDSALYLCASSSPDSPLHFGNGTRLTVT.

This clonotype has at least ten counts. The chain combines TRBV18 with TRBJ1-2, with D possibly being TRBD1 (5 bases). CDR1 and CDR2 (germline): KGHSH, LQKENI. This CDR3 has 15 residues. V lost 0 bases to trimming and J lost 4 bases, with 12 bases between them. The CDR3: CASSPPPEGSYGYTF. CDR3 DNA: TGTGCCAGCTCACCACCCCCCGAGGGGAGCTATGGCTACACCTTC.

This rearrangement joins TRBV5-1 to TRBJ2-1; D uncertain. The germline CDR1 and CDR2 sequences are SGHRS and YFSETQ. The V end lost 0 bases, the J end lost 2 bases, and 12 bases lay between the germline ends. This CDR3 has 16 residues. The CDR3 DNA sequence: TGCGCCAGCAGCTTGGTAGAGAGCCAAACCTACAATGAGCAGTTCTTC. It is translated as CASSLVESQTYNEQFF.

V and J are TRBV9 and TRBJ2-2; D call uncertain. Germline V gene data show CDR1 as SGDLS and CDR2 as YYNGEE. This CDR3 has 14 residues. Trimming left V 4 bases short and J 5 bases short, with 12 bases between. CDR3 amino acids: CASSPGIRTGELFF. The CDR3 nucleotides read TGTGCCAGCAGCCCTGGAATCAGGACCGGGGAGCTGTTTTTT.

This clonotype showed up just a few times. The chain links TRBV18 to TRBJ1-2; D call uncertain. The V and J ends lost 2 bases and 1 base respectively, with 5 bases between them. CDR3 length: 13 amino acids. The germline gives CDR1 KGHSH, CDR2 LQKENI. CDR3 protein: CASSPTDNYGYTF. The DNA of the CDR3 is TGTGCCAGCTCACCAACCGATAACTATGGCTACACCTTC.

There are many counts of this clonotype. The CDR3 DNA sequence: TGTGCCAGCAGCACAGGGGGTGCGAATTCACCCCTCCACTTT. The encoded protein is CASSTGGANSPLHF. This sequence joins TRBV11-2 and TRBJ1-6, with 8 positions matching TRBD1. Germline lookup yields CDR1 SGHAT and CDR2 FQNNGV. V dropped 5 bases and J dropped 7; count of bases not matched to a gene: 4. The CDR3 spans 14 residues.

This clonotype came up many times. V usage is TRBV6-5 and J usage is TRBJ1-2; 8 nucleotides align to TRBD1. Trimming cost V 2 bases and J 8 bases; bases outside gene matches: 7. Germline assignment: CDR1 MNHEY and CDR2 SVGAGI. CDR3 length: 14 residues. The CDR3 DNA sequence: TGTGCCAGCAGTTACCCTCAGGGGGCCGGGGGCTACACCTTC. Amino acids: CASSYPQGAGGYTF.

This clonotype was counted between two and nine times. V gene TRBV24-1 combines with J gene TRBJ2-3; no reliable D call. CDR1 is KGHDR and CDR2 is SFDVKD in the germline V gene. V lost 3 bases to trimming and J lost 0 bases, with 6 bases between them. The CDR3 is made up of 14 amino acids. Here the CDR3 reads CATSDRTSTDTQYF. In DNA, the CDR3 is TGTGCCACCAGTGATCGAACTAGCACAGATACGCAGTATTTT.

This sequence joins TRBV7-9 and TRBJ2-2; TRBD2 matches at 13 bases. Germline-derived CDR1 and CDR2 are SEHNR and FQNEAQ (reference sequence). The CDR3 extends over 17 amino acids. With V trimmed by 5 bases and J by 1 base, 4 bases remained unmatched. CDR3 in amino acids: CASSPGTSGKNTGELFF. The CDR3 coding sequence is TGTGCCAGCAGCCCCGGGACTAGCGGGAAGAACACCGGGGAGCTGTTTTTT.

The rearrangement joins TRBV7-3 to TRBJ2-1; 8 nucleotides agree with TRBD2. Unmatched junction bases numbered 14, after V lost 8 bases and J lost 5 bases. The CDR3 length is 16 residues. Germline values: CDR1 SGHTA, CDR2 FQGTGA. CDR3 bases: TGTGCCAGCGTCCGTCCTAGCGGGCCCCCACACAATGAGCAGTTCTTC. Residues: CASVRPSGPPHNEQFF.

This clonotype was found many times. This chain connects TRBV27 to TRBJ1-5; 9 nucleotides line up with TRBD1. CDR3 length equals 17 residues. Germline loops: CDR1 MNHEY, CDR2 SMNVEV (reference sequence). The junction had 7 bases not matched to a gene; V was cut back by 2 bases and J by 2 bases. The CDR3 sequence: CASSLSLTGGGNQPQHF. The CDR3 coding sequence is TGTGCCAGCAGTTTAAGCTTGACAGGGGGAGGCAATCAGCCCCAGCATTTT.

This clonotype was seen more than once but under ten times. The rearrangement joins TRBV24-1 to TRBJ2-1; D is ambiguous. Between the trimmed V and J ends, which lost 5 bases and 4 bases, there was a span of 5 bases. This CDR3 is 12 amino acids long. Germline assignment: CDR1 KGHDR and CDR2 SFDVKD. The CDR3 sequence: CATSVRYNEQFF. CDR3 bases: TGTGCCACCAGTGTCCGATACAATGAGCAGTTCTTC.

This clonotype came up many times. V gene TRBV7-9 combines with J gene TRBJ1-1, with D perhaps TRBD1 (5 bases). Germline loops: CDR1 SEHNR, CDR2 FQNEAQ (reference sequence). The length of the CDR3 is 15 residues. Trimming took off 1 base at V and 3 bases at J, with 12 bases between the two ends. The CDR3 sequence: CASSLGLVGDTEAFF. CDR3 DNA: TGTGCCAGCAGCTTAGGTTTGGTGGGGGACACTGAAGCTTTCTTT.

The CDR3 region is CASGNGQSYNEQFF. CDR3 sequence (DNA): TGTGCTAGTGGGAATGGGCAGTCCTACAATGAGCAGTTCTTC. The V and J genes are TRBV12-5 and TRBJ2-1; D ambiguous. CDR3 length: 14 amino acids. Trimming removed 6 bases at V and 1 base at J, with 10 bases between. Germline V gene lookup returns CDR1 LGHNT and CDR2 FRNRAP.

As concerns this clonotype: A much larger clone lies one base from this, so it may be a read error. The chain links TRBV20-1 to TRBJ2-1; TRBD2 matches 7 bases. Germline assignment: CDR1 DFQATT and CDR2 SNEGSKA (reference sequence). The CDR3 runs 16 residues. Here the CDR3 DNA reads TGCGGTGCTAGGGCTAGCGGAGGGAGCTCCTACAATGAGCAGTTCTTC. Protein product: CGARASGGSSYNEQFF.

This chain connects TRBV29-1 to TRBJ2-5, with 7 nucleotides matching TRBD2. Losses at the gene ends were 4 bases for V and 2 bases for J; bases not matched to a gene: 1. CDR3 length: 12 residues. The germline gives CDR1 SQVTM, CDR2 ANQGSEA. In nucleotides, the CDR3 is TGCAGCGTTGCGGGACTACAAGAGACCCAGTACTTC. Translated: CSVAGLQETQYF.

This clonotype was found a few times. The chain combines TRBV9 with TRBJ1-2; D is ambiguous. With 0 bases removed from V and 4 bases from J, the gap between germline ends came to 10 bases. Germline CDR1 reads SGDLS; CDR2 reads YYNGEE. The CDR3 is made up of 14 amino acids. The chain's CDR3 is CASSVDDGVYGYTF. CDR3 DNA sequence: TGTGCCAGCAGCGTAGACGACGGCGTCTATGGCTACACCTTC.

This clonotype appeared many times. The rearrangement uses TRBV7-2 and TRBJ2-7; D is ambiguous. From germline, CDR1 is SGHTA and CDR2 FQGNSA. V lost 4 bases and J lost 5, with 18 bases in between. The CDR3 has 15 amino acids. CDR3 coding DNA: TGTGCCAGCAGCTACCTGGAAGGGTTTCTAAACGAGCAGTACTTC. This encodes CASSYLEGFLNEQYF.

The chain recombines TRBV11-3 with TRBJ2-7; 8 bases line up with TRBD2. The trim removed 4 bases at V and 6 bases at J, leaving 5 bases unmatched. Germline V lookup: CDR1 SGHNT, CDR2 YENEEA. CDR3 length equals 13 residues. The CDR3 DNA sequence: TGTGCCAGCAGCTCGGGACTAGTGAGCGAGCAGTACTTC. Translating gives CASSSGLVSEQYF.

This clonotype was detected ten times or more. CDR3 protein: CASSRSGGRVSNTGELFF. The CDR3 nucleotides read TGTGCCAGCAGTCGATCCGGGGGGCGGGTCTCGAACACCGGGGAGCTGTTTTTT. The V and J genes are TRBV6-1 and TRBJ2-2; possibly TRBD2 for D (7 bases). The V gene lost 5 bases and the J gene lost 0 bases, with 19 bases spanning the gap. Germline lookup yields CDR1 MNHNS and CDR2 SASEGT. The CDR3 spans 18 residues.

V gene TRBV24-1 combines with J gene TRBJ2-5; 9 bases are shared with TRBD1. Germline V gene lookup returns CDR1 KGHDR and CDR2 SFDVKD. V trimming: 4 bases; J trimming: 2 bases; junction bases outside the gene matches: 7. The CDR3 runs 16 residues. CDR3 in amino acids: CATSEPGTGRQETQYF. CDR3 sequence (DNA): TGTGCCACCAGTGAGCCAGGGACAGGGAGGCAAGAGACCCAGTACTTC.

The chain couples TRBV7-9 to TRBJ1-1; tentative D call: TRBD1 (5 bases). CDR3 length equals 18 residues. Germline-derived CDR1 and CDR2 are SEHNR and FQNEAQ (reference sequence). V lost 3 bases and J lost 0, with 20 bases in between. In nucleotides, the CDR3 is TGTGCCAGCAGCTTGTGGATAATTGAAACAGGTATGAACACTGAAGCTTTCTTT. Amino acid sequence: CASSLWIIETGMNTEAFF.